The rows below give T cell receptor beta chains drawn from one sample of a study of control samples from healthy donors and cancer patients. The method was immunoSEQ multiplex PCR; TCRdb's version includes in-frame clones alone and lacks a portion of them. The table has 350,000 to 450,000 clones, 75% to 95% seen once. The sample comprised PBMCs. These receptors were obtained from a man aged 40-55 years with head and neck cancer. The conserved cysteine and the conserved F or W are not part of the CDR3 here. Rows may omit the clone size; those that give it use once, few, many or a size class.

clone_size: NA; v_call: TRBV11-1; cdr3_aa: ASSYSGHSEQF
clone_size: NA; v_call: TRBV5-4; cdr3_aa: ASSPTSGGDTGELF
clone_size: NA; v_call: TRBV5-1; cdr3_aa: ASSLYGQQNIQY
clone_size: NA; v_call: TRBV28; cdr3_aa: ASSASTGELF
clone_size: NA; v_call: TRBV30; cdr3_aa: AWSRLIHTGKGGYT
clone_size: NA; v_call: TRBV19; cdr3_aa: ASSIATGTGGGNTIY
clone_size: NA; v_call: TRBV19; cdr3_aa: ASSFTGNTEAF
clone_size: NA; v_call: TRBV6-1; cdr3_aa: ASSDLPIWF
clone_size: NA; v_call: TRBV12-5; cdr3_aa: ASGLVNPSAGYT
clone_size: NA; v_call: TRBV7-6; cdr3_aa: ASSLEYGVSYEQY
clone_size: NA; v_call: TRBV27; cdr3_aa: ASSLSRLRTSYNEQF
clone_size: NA; v_call: TRBV5-5; cdr3_aa: ASSLASGVSYEQY
clone_size: NA; v_call: TRBV19; cdr3_aa: ASSTPRTGGPGEQY
clone_size: few; v_call: TRBV28; cdr3_aa: ASSFKGRQGAKETQY
clone_size: NA; v_call: TRBV6-5; cdr3_aa: ASSPGLNTEAF
clone_size: NA; v_call: TRBV7-3; cdr3_aa: ASSLIPPFRLAGGKTGELF
clone_size: NA; v_call: TRBV28; cdr3_aa: ASSNPGAGNTIY
clone_size: few; v_call: TRBV19; cdr3_aa: ASSIRRGYEQY
clone_size: NA; v_call: TRBV9; cdr3_aa: ASSRQARGNTIY
clone_size: NA; v_call: TRBV14; cdr3_aa: ASSQDQGTVGDRLSENTGELF
clone_size: NA; v_call: TRBV28; cdr3_aa: ASSLYSYRRFGYNEQF
clone_size: NA; v_call: TRBV19; cdr3_aa: ASSITQGKNEKLF
clone_size: once; v_call: TRBV19; cdr3_aa: ASSPGTGVKDTEAF
clone_size: NA; v_call: TRBV5-1; cdr3_aa: ASSPGLAIDTQY
clone_size: once; v_call: TRBV28; cdr3_aa: ASSGTGRTEAF
clone_size: NA; v_call: TRBV7-2; cdr3_aa: ASRQRRPDTEAF
clone_size: NA; v_call: TRBV10-3; cdr3_aa: AARPTGEVYEQY
clone_size: few; v_call: TRBV6-6; cdr3_aa: ASSYSQGVGTEAF
clone_size: once; v_call: TRBV9; cdr3_aa: ASSPAGQGFHEQF
clone_size: NA; v_call: TRBV28; cdr3_aa: ASSSSTSAKNIQY